These 18 T cell receptor beta chains were all obtained from the same sample, sequenced in a study of identical twins. TCRdb re-analysed the 5' RACE reads in MiXCR, keeping a single row per CDR3 protein. The sample holds around 470,000 distinct CDR3 sequences; around 14% are singletons and the top ten take about 0.54%. The data also belong to a second study, concerning yellow fever vaccine responses in identical twins.

The source material was CD4+ T cells sorted from blood. The receptors were gathered from a woman aged 18 to 35 in good health.

In its sample, this clonotype was seen a few times. The genes are TRBV9 and TRBJ1-3; tentative D call: TRBD1 (5 bases). Germline CDR1 reads SGDLS; CDR2 reads YYNGEE. Deletions cut 4 bases from V and 0 bases from J, with 14 bases between. CDR3 size: 16 residues. The CDR3 spells CASSLDTRFSGNTIYF. As DNA, the CDR3 is TGTGCCAGCAGCCTGGACACGCGCTTCTCTGGAAACACCATATATTTT.

The sample holds many counts of this clonotype. V usage is TRBV5-5 and J usage is TRBJ2-5, with D possibly TRBD2 on 5 matching bases. The CDR3 totals 14 residues. Germline V gene sequence: CDR1 SGHKS, CDR2 YYEKEE (reference sequence). V was cut by 0 bases and J by 2 bases, with 8 bases left in between. The CDR3 nucleotides read TGTGCCAGCAGCTTGGTGGGGAGACAAGAGACCCAGTACTTC. Its translation: CASSLVGRQETQYF.

This clonotype was seen a few times. The chain carries TRBV7-2 and TRBJ2-1, with 14 bases fitting TRBD2. The ends lost 5 bases at V and 4 bases at J; junction bases unmatched: 7. Germline-derived CDR1 and CDR2 are SGHTA and FQGNSA. The CDR3 is made up of 17 amino acids. CDR3 in amino acids: CASSPPRLAGGYNEQFF. The CDR3 coding sequence is TGTGCCAGCAGCCCCCCAAGACTAGCGGGAGGGTACAATGAGCAGTTCTTC.

This clonotype was found a few times. This CDR3 is CAWSQPGQPDIQYF. The CDR3 region has the DNA TGTGCCTGGAGTCAACCGGGACAGCCTGATATTCAGTACTTC. The chain couples TRBV30 to TRBJ2-4; TRBD1 aligns across 7 bases. V lost 2 bases, J lost 10 bases, and 11 bases stayed unmatched. This CDR3 region has 14 residues. Germline V gene sequence: CDR1 GTSNPN, CDR2 SVGIG (reference sequence).

The sample holds a few counts of this clonotype. The chain joins TRBV6-1 to TRBJ2-3; D is possibly TRBD2 (7 bases). The germline V and J ends were trimmed by 6 bases and 5 bases, with 15 bases remaining between them. The germline V gene has CDR1 MNHNS and CDR2 SASEGT. This CDR3 has 14 amino acids. CDR3 protein: CASRSEGEGDTQYF. In DNA, the CDR3 is TGTGCCAGCAGGTCAGAGGGGGAGGGAGATACGCAGTATTTT.

This clonotype was picked up many times. This chain joins TRBV7-8 and TRBJ1-3, with 7 bases aligning to TRBD1. The CDR3 extends over 14 amino acids. Trimming at V came to 7 bases and at J to 0 bases, leaving 3 bases not matched to a gene. Germline values: CDR1 SGHVS, CDR2 FQNEAQ. The CDR3 loop is CASMGQLSGNTIYF. The CDR3 DNA is TGTGCCAGCATGGGACAGCTCTCTGGAAACACCATATATTTT.

This clonotype was counted between two and nine times. CDR3 amino acids: CASRALSASGATDTQYF. Written as DNA, the CDR3 is TGTGCCAGCAGGGCCTTATCGGCTAGCGGGGCCACAGATACGCAGTATTTT. This chain joins TRBV2 and TRBJ2-3; 9 nucleotides agree with TRBD2. The trim removed 6 bases at V and 2 bases at J, leaving 12 bases unmatched. This CDR3 spans 17 amino acids. Germline V CDR1 and CDR2: SNHLY, FYNNEI.

The chain is built from TRBV4-1 and TRBJ2-5; 9 bases are shared with TRBD2. This CDR3 has 16 residues. V trimming: 0 bases; J trimming: 0 bases; junction bases outside the gene matches: 2. In germline, CDR1 is MGHRA, CDR2 YSYEKL. In nucleotides, the CDR3 is TGCGCCAGCAGCCAAGATACTAGCGGGTACCAAGAGACCCAGTACTTC. Protein sequence: CASSQDTSGYQETQYF.

The sample holds a few counts of this clonotype. The V gene is TRBV6-5, the J gene TRBJ1-5, with D possibly matching TRBD1 (6 bases). The CDR3 contains 16 residues. Germline V gene data show CDR1 as MNHEY and CDR2 as SVGAGI. Between the trimmed V and J ends, which lost 1 base and 2 bases, there was a span of 12 bases. CDR3 in amino acids: CASSYWRGAGNQPQHF. The CDR3 nucleotides read TGTGCCAGCAGTTACTGGCGGGGGGCAGGCAATCAGCCCCAGCATTTT.

The table lists this clonotype with a few counts. V is TRBV19 and J is TRBJ2-7; D possibly corresponds to TRBD2 (5 bases). CDR3 length: 13 amino acids. V was clipped by 9 bases and J by 6 bases, with 18 bases between them. CDR1 and CDR2 from the germline V gene are LNHDA and SQIVND (reference sequence). The CDR3 region has the DNA TGTGCCAGCACCGGGGTCCGCGGAGGCGAGCAGTACTTC. This translates into CASTGVRGGEQYF.

The chain recombines TRBV20-1 with TRBJ2-1; D unclear. CDR3 length: 13 amino acids. Germline CDR1 is DFQATT and CDR2 is SNEGSKA (reference sequence). Trimming left V 4 bases short and J 3 bases short, with 10 bases between. CDR3 nucleotides: TGCAGTGCTAAAGGTAGTGACTACAATGAGCAGTTCTTC. It codes for CSAKGSDYNEQFF.

This clonotype was counted a few times. The J gene is TRBJ1-1, the V gene TRBV30; no clear D. Germline V CDR1 and CDR2: GTSNPN, SVGIG (reference sequence). The CDR3 consists of 13 residues. V shed 3 bases and J shed 1 base, with 9 bases lying between them. CDR3 DNA: TGTGCCTGGAGCAAGGACCCGAACACTGAAGCTTTCTTT. Translated, it gives CAWSKDPNTEAFF.

This clonotype was found many times. The rearrangement joins TRBV25-1 to TRBJ2-5, with D possibly matching TRBD1 (5 bases). This CDR3 spans 12 amino acids. The ends were cut back, 8 bases at V and 5 bases at J, with 12 bases in the middle. Germline V gene lookup returns CDR1 MGHDK and CDR2 SYGVNS. Here the CDR3 reads CASGSKGETQYF. Here the CDR3 DNA reads TGTGCCAGCGGGTCGAAGGGGGAGACCCAGTACTTC.

This clonotype has a handful of counts. The chain links TRBV18 to TRBJ2-5; 7 bases fit TRBD1. The CDR3 length is 15 residues. CDR1 KGHSH and CDR2 LQKENI come from the germline V gene. J gave up 4 bases and V 3 bases, and 8 bases lay outside the gene matches. CDR3 coding DNA: TGTGCCAGCTCACCGAGGGACAGCGGACGAGAGACCCAGTACTTC. Encoded protein: CASSPRDSGRETQYF.

In its sample, this clonotype was seen a few times. The chain carries TRBV5-1 and TRBJ2-7; D call uncertain. The CDR3 has 16 residues. The V end lost 0 bases, the J end lost 0 bases, and 13 bases lay between the germline ends. Germline-derived CDR1 and CDR2 are SGHRS and YFSETQ. The CDR3 coding sequence is TGCGCCAGCAGCTTGGCCTCCCCTAGAAGCTCCTACGAGCAGTACTTC. Protein sequence: CASSLASPRSSYEQYF.

The V and J genes are TRBV24-1 and TRBJ2-5; no firm D call. V lost 0 bases, J lost 1 base, and 8 bases lay in between. CDR3 length equals 15 residues. Germline lookup yields CDR1 KGHDR and CDR2 SFDVKD. The CDR3 here is CATSDLGIAQETQYF. CDR3 nucleotides: TGTGCCACCAGTGATTTGGGCATAGCCCAAGAGACCCAGTACTTC.

This clonotype turned up a few times. This chain connects TRBV6-5 to TRBJ2-5; 9 bases map to TRBD2. The CDR3 is 18 residues long. With V trimmed by 5 bases and J by 2 bases, 15 bases remained unmatched. Germline lookup yields CDR1 MNHEY and CDR2 SVGAGI. The CDR3 sequence: CASSRATKHLAGQETQYF. The CDR3 DNA follows: TGTGCCAGCAGTCGAGCCACAAAACATCTAGCGGGGCAAGAGACCCAGTACTTC.

The chain recombines TRBV20-1 with TRBJ2-7, with 11 bases that match TRBD1. The CDR3 has 15 amino acids. V dropped 1 base and J dropped 4; count of bases not matched to a gene: 6. The V gene's germline CDR1 is DFQATT and CDR2 SNEGSKA (reference sequence). The CDR3 DNA reads TGCAGTGCTAGAGTACTGAGGGACAGGGGGTACGAGCAGTACTTC. It is translated as CSARVLRDRGYEQYF.